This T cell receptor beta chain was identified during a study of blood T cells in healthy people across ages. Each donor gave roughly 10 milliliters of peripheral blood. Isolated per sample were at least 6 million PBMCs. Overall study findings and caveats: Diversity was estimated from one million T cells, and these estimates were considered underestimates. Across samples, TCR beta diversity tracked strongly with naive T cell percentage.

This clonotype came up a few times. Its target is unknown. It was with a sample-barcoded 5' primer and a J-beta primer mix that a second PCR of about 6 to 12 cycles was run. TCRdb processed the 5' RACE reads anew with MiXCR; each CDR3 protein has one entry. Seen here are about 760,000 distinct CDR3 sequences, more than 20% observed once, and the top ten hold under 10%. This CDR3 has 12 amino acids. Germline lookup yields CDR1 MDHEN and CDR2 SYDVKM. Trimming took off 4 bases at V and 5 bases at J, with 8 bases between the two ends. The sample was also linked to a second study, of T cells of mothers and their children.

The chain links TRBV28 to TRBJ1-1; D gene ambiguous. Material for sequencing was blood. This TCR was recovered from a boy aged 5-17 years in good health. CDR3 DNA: TGTGCCAGCAGTTCCTCGAGGACTGAAGCTTTCTTT. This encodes CASSSSRTEAFF.